Listed below are T cell receptor beta chains from one sample, sequenced in a study of T-cell reconstitution after alpha-beta-depleted transplantation in children. MiXCR, applied by TCRdb to the PCR reads, yields one record per CDR3 protein. This sample has around 190,000 distinct CDR3 sequences, with roughly 7.1% found just once. The sequenced sample was PBMCs, obtained before TCRalphabeta/CD19-depleted stem cell transplant. The source is a boy younger than 10 with acute lymphoblastic leukemia, due to receive a stem cell transplant. Each CDR3 is given with its conserved first and last residue. Each record gives: CDR3 DNA, CDR3 protein, D gene, clone size, J gene, V gene. A D gene is named only where the DNA matches it firmly. Clone size is given for some rows only: seen once, a few or many times, or a class if the clone is expanded.

DNA: TGTGCCAGCAGTCCCGGGGTAGGTACGGGGCCCAATCAGCCCCAGCATTTT
CDR3: CASSPGVGTGPNQPQHF
D: -
size: few
J: TRBJ1-5
V: TRBV12-3/TRBV12-4

DNA: TGTGCCAGCAGTGACTCAGCTAACTATGGCTACACCTTC
CDR3: CASSDSANYGYTF
D: -
size: few
J: TRBJ1-2
V: TRBV6-4

DNA: TGTGCCAGCAACTTGGGGGGTACCTACAATGAGCAGTTCTTC
CDR3: CASNLGGTYNEQFF
D: -
size: -
J: TRBJ2-1
V: TRBV28

DNA: TGTGCCAGCAGCTTAGTGTGGCAGGCAGAGACCCAGTACTTC
CDR3: CASSLVWQAETQYF
D: -
size: few
J: TRBJ2-5
V: TRBV7-2

DNA: TGTGCCAGCACCCAATCGAAGGGTGTCGCAGATACGCAGTATTTT
CDR3: CASTQSKGVADTQYF
D: -
size: many
J: TRBJ2-3
V: TRBV28

DNA: TGTGCCACCAGCAGACCCCCGGGACAGGGTGGTTTGGTGCAGTTCTTC
CDR3: CATSRPPGQGGLVQFF
D: TRBD1
size: few
J: TRBJ2-1
V: TRBV15

DNA: TGCAGCGTCCGGACTAGCGGGAGAGGGGAGACCCAGTACTTC
CDR3: CSVRTSGRGETQYF
D: TRBD2
size: many
J: TRBJ2-5
V: TRBV29-1

DNA: TGCAGCGACAACTATGGCTACACCTTC
CDR3: CSDNYGYTF
D: -
size: many
J: TRBJ1-2
V: TRBV29-1

DNA: TGTGCCAGCAGTAGAACAGGTCGCAATTCACCCCTCCACTTT
CDR3: CASSRTGRNSPLHF
D: -
size: few
J: TRBJ1-6
V: TRBV28

DNA: TGCGCCAGCAGCTTGGTAGCGGGGGGTAACGAGCAGTACTTC
CDR3: CASSLVAGGNEQYF
D: TRBD2
size: many
J: TRBJ2-7
V: TRBV5-1

DNA: TGCGCCAGCAGAGTTGACCAAGTCTACGAGCAGTACTTC
CDR3: CASRVDQVYEQYF
D: -
size: many
J: TRBJ2-7
V: TRBV5-1

DNA: TGCAGCGTTGTAACAGGGAGGGACGAGCAGTACTTC
CDR3: CSVVTGRDEQYF
D: -
size: many
J: TRBJ2-7
V: TRBV29-1

DNA: TGTGCCAGCAGCGAAGTAGCGGCTACAGATACGCAGTATTTT
CDR3: CASSEVAATDTQYF
D: -
size: -
J: TRBJ2-3
V: TRBV9

DNA: TGCGCCAGCAGCTACGCTTCTGGGACTCTAAATGAGCAGTTCTTC
CDR3: CASSYASGTLNEQFF
D: -
size: many
J: TRBJ2-1
V: TRBV10-1

DNA: TGTGCCAGCAGCCCCGAAGACGGGGGCACAGATACGCAGTATTTT
CDR3: CASSPEDGGTDTQYF
D: -
size: few
J: TRBJ2-3
V: TRBV27

DNA: TGTGCCACCAGCGGGAGGTCGGGCTATGGCTACACCTTC
CDR3: CATSGRSGYGYTF
D: -
size: -
J: TRBJ1-2
V: TRBV19

DNA: TGTGCCAGCAGAGGGATCCACGTCGGCGGGGAGCTGTTTTTT
CDR3: CASRGIHVGGELFF
D: -
size: many
J: TRBJ2-2
V: TRBV6-2/TRBV6-3

DNA: TGTGCCAGCAGTCCGATGACGGGACAGGGGCGCGAGCAGTACTTC
CDR3: CASSPMTGQGREQYF
D: TRBD1
size: many
J: TRBJ2-7
V: TRBV12-3/TRBV12-4

DNA: TGCAGCGCGGGGGGACAGGGCTCCTACGAGCAGTACTTC
CDR3: CSAGGQGSYEQYF
D: TRBD1
size: many
J: TRBJ2-7
V: TRBV29-1

DNA: TGTGCCAGCAGTTACTCAGTCCCAGCGCCCGAGCAGTTCTTC
CDR3: CASSYSVPAPEQFF
D: -
size: many
J: TRBJ2-1
V: TRBV6-2/TRBV6-3

DNA: TGTGCCAGCAGCTTAGCGCAGGGCCGCCAAGAGACCCAGTACTTC
CDR3: CASSLAQGRQETQYF
D: -
size: few
J: TRBJ2-5
V: TRBV7-2

DNA: TGCAGTGCTACACACACTAACTCAGATACGCAGTATTTT
CDR3: CSATHTNSDTQYF
D: -
size: few
J: TRBJ2-3
V: TRBV20-1

DNA: TGTGCCAGCAGCCCCCGGGCAGGGGTCCAAGAGACCCAGTACTTC
CDR3: CASSPRAGVQETQYF
D: -
size: many
J: TRBJ2-5
V: TRBV3-1

DNA: TGCGCCAGCAGCCAAGTAAGAATCGGGGTTGGGGAGCAGTACTTC
CDR3: CASSQVRIGVGEQYF
D: -
size: many
J: TRBJ2-7
V: TRBV4-3

DNA: TGTGCCAGCAGCTTGTCGGGAGTGGAGACCCAGTACTTC
CDR3: CASSLSGVETQYF
D: -
size: many
J: TRBJ2-5
V: TRBV5-6

DNA: TGCAGCGTGGGGAGCGGGGGGGGAGAGACCCAGTACTTC
CDR3: CSVGSGGGETQYF
D: TRBD2
size: -
J: TRBJ2-5
V: TRBV29-1

DNA: TGTGCCAGCAGCCCGGGGTCGGGACCTCTGAACGAGCAGTACTTC
CDR3: CASSPGSGPLNEQYF
D: -
size: few
J: TRBJ2-7
V: TRBV7-2

DNA: TGCGCCAGCAGGGGGAAGGACAACTACGAGCAGTACTTC
CDR3: CASRGKDNYEQYF
D: -
size: few
J: TRBJ2-7
V: TRBV5-1

DNA: TGTGCCAGCAAGGGGGAATTCAATCAGCCCCAGCATTTT
CDR3: CASKGEFNQPQHF
D: -
size: -
J: TRBJ1-5
V: TRBV2

DNA: TGCGCCAGCAGCCAAGATGGGCGGGAGGGCCACTACGAGCAGTACTTC
CDR3: CASSQDGREGHYEQYF
D: TRBD2
size: many
J: TRBJ2-7
V: TRBV4-3

DNA: TGCAGCGTTCTACTAGCGGGGGGTTACAATGAGCAGTTCTTC
CDR3: CSVLLAGGYNEQFF
D: TRBD2
size: -
J: TRBJ2-1
V: TRBV29-1

DNA: TGTGCCAGCAGCTTACAGGGGAGTTACTACAATGAGCAGTTCTTC
CDR3: CASSLQGSYYNEQFF
D: -
size: -
J: TRBJ2-1
V: TRBV7-6